These 30 T cell receptor beta chains were all obtained from the same sample, sequenced in a study of vaccination effects on CD4 cells after COVID-19 (dated by TCRdb to about 2022). Library creation used the immunoSEQ multiplex PCR assay. The immuneACCESS repertoire file appears here via TCRdb, limited to in-frame rearrangements. These files lack a portion of the clones; in checked studies, under half of the deficit traces to unresolved V genes, and the cause of the others is not known. In this sample the table shows roughly 61,000 clones, 81% of which occur a single time. The ten largest clones represent about 2.4% of the sample. The ViraFEST assay stimulated PBMC with viral peptide pools and then used TCR sequencing to identify antigen-specific CD4+ T cell clonotypes by expansion. After more than nine days of culture, CD4+ T cells were isolated with the EasySep CD4+ T cell isolation kit. Their cognate antigens are unknown.

Sequencing used CD4+ T cells from PBMCs cultured with HCoV-229E spike peptides, obtained before COVID-19 vaccination. The sample's cell subset or site label, in plain terms: HCoV-229E spike overlapping peptide pool stimulation. The receptor set was obtained from a human donor who received a COVID-19 vaccine.

The rearrangement uses TRBV6-2 or TRBV6-3 and TRBJ2-5; D might be TRBD1 (6 bases). Trimming removed 2 bases at V and 4 bases at J, with 20 bases between. This CDR3 spans 17 amino acids. Germline lookup yields CDR1 MNHEY and CDR2 SVGEGT. CDR3 nucleotide sequence: TGTGCCAGCAGTTACACATTCGCAGGGGCGGATCGAGAGACCCAGTACTTC. Translated: CASSYTFAGADRETQYF.

This clone has a single count. This CDR3 reads CASSRQGPQYF. CDR3 coding DNA: TGTGCCAGCAGCCGCCAGGGGCCCCAGTACTTC. The chain employs TRBV11-2 and TRBJ2-5; the D gene is possibly TRBD1 (6 bases). Per germline, CDR1 SGHAT and CDR2 FQNNGV. V lost 5 bases and J lost 9, with 10 bases in between. This CDR3 region has 11 residues.

The chain links TRBV10-3 to TRBJ2-7; D is tentatively TRBD1 or TRBD2 (6 bases each). CDR3 length: 15 residues. The V gene's germline CDR1 is ENHRY and CDR2 SYGVKD. The V end was cut by 0 bases, the J end by 0 bases, with 9 bases between. The CDR3 DNA reads as TGTGCCATCAGTGAGTCGGGGGGCATCTCCTACGAGCAGTACGTC. Its protein is CAISESGGISYEQYV.

This chain joins TRBV4-1 and TRBJ2-2, with 12 bases matching TRBD2. Germline V gene lookup returns CDR1 MGHRA and CDR2 YSYEKL. The CDR3 extends over 16 amino acids. V was clipped by 2 bases and J by 6 bases; unmatched bases: 4. The CDR3 sequence is CASSQLAGGPSGELFF. The CDR3, as DNA: TGCGCCAGCAGCCAACTAGCGGGGGGGCCTTCCGGGGAGCTGTTTTTT.

The gene calls are TRBV10-2 and TRBJ2-5; D is ambiguous. Germline CDR1 WSHSY, CDR2 SAAADI. CDR3 length equals 13 residues. V lost 3 bases, J lost 5 bases, and 10 bases lay in between. The CDR3 coding sequence is TGCGCCAGCAGTGATGGGCAGTTTGAGACCCAGTACTTC. The encoded protein is CASSDGQFETQYF.

This clone showed up just a few times. The chain couples TRBV6-2 or TRBV6-3 to TRBJ2-7; either TRBD1 or TRBD2 may supply D (6 bases each). The germline CDR1 and CDR2 sequences are MNHEY and SVGEGT. Trimming left V 0 bases short and J 2 bases short, with 14 bases between. This CDR3 has 16 residues. As DNA, the CDR3 is TGTGCCAGCAGTTACTCCGGCAGGGGACTCACCTACGAGCAGTACGTC. Protein product: CASSYSGRGLTYEQYV.

The chain couples TRBV19 to TRBJ2-5; 8 nucleotides line up with TRBD2. V shed 11 bases and J 7 bases; nucleotides not matched to a gene: 9. The CDR3 is made up of 12 amino acids. Germline V CDR1 and CDR2: LNHDA, SQIVND (reference sequence). CDR3 coding DNA: TGTGCCTGCCGGGGGGGCCTTGGGACCCAGTACTTC. As protein: CACRGGLGTQYF. Based on the CDR3 plus reference TRBV19 and TRBJ2-5, the full variable domain is DGGITQSPKYLFRKEGQNVTLSCEQNLNHDAMYWYRQDPGQGLRLIYYSQIVNDFQKGDIAEGYSVSREKKESFPLTVTSAQKNPTAFYLCACRGGLGTQYFGPGTRLLVL.

V gene TRBV5-5 combines with J gene TRBJ2-4, with D hard to call. Trimming took 0 bases from V and 0 from J, leaving 4 bases between them. The CDR3 covers 14 residues. CDR1 SGHKS and CDR2 YYEKEE come from the germline V gene (reference sequence). CDR3 coding DNA: TGTGCCAGCAGCTTGGTCCTAGCCAAAAACATTCAGTACTTC. Amino acid sequence: CASSLVLAKNIQYF.

The V and J genes are TRBV19 and TRBJ1-1, with 7 bases aligning to TRBD1. CDR1 LNHDA and CDR2 SQIVND come from the germline V gene (reference sequence). V lost 1 base to trimming and J lost 1 base; unmatched junction nucleotides: 3. CDR3 size: 15 residues. The CDR3 protein is CASSIGRGRNTEAFF. In DNA, the CDR3 is TGTGCCAGTAGTATAGGAAGGGGGCGGAACACTGAAGCTTTCTTT.

The chain uses TRBV19 and TRBJ1-1, with 7 bases that match TRBD1. V gave up 5 bases and J gave up 3 bases; unmatched junction bases: 12. The CDR3 runs to 16 residues. The germline V gene has CDR1 LNHDA and CDR2 SQIVND (reference sequence). CDR3 nucleotide sequence: TGTGCCAGTAGTCCGCGATCAGGGGGGAGGGACACTGAAGCTTTCTTT. Translated: CASSPRSGGRDTEAFF.

The chain has TRBV5-1 and TRBJ2-5, with D tentatively TRBD1 or TRBD2 (6 bases each). The CDR3 extends over 16 amino acids. Germline V CDR1 and CDR2: SGHRS, YFSETQ. The germline V and J ends were trimmed by 4 bases and 1 base, with 17 bases remaining between them. CDR3 DNA sequence: TGCGCCAGCAGCCCGGGTCGGGGGCCACCCCAAGAGACCCAGTACTTC. This encodes CASSPGRGPPQETQYF.

The chain combines TRBV12-3 or TRBV12-4 with TRBJ1-1, with 8 bases aligning to TRBD1. The CDR3 sequence is 13 residues long. Unmatched junction bases numbered 5, after V lost 6 bases and J lost 5 bases. CDR3 nucleotides: TGTGCCAGCAGCCTTGGACAGGGAACTGAAGCTTTCTTT. This codes for CASSLGQGTEAFF.

The chain recombines TRBV25-1 with TRBJ1-5; D not resolved. Germline CDR1 is MGHDK and CDR2 is SYGVNS. This CDR3 is 15 amino acids long. Trimming removed 2 bases at V and 0 bases at J, with 8 bases between. DNA for the CDR3: TGTGCCAGCAGTGAAAGCGGGGTTAGCAATCAGCCCCAGCATTTT. It is translated as CASSESGVSNQPQHF.

The V gene is TRBV4-1, the J gene TRBJ1-4; weak D call: TRBD1 (6 bases). Germline values: CDR1 MGHRA, CDR2 YSYEKL. The length of the CDR3 is 17 residues. V was clipped by 1 base and J by 8 bases, with 20 bases between them. CDR3: CASSQGGPTGLSEKLFF. Written as DNA, the CDR3 is TGCGCCAGCAGCCAAGGGGGGCCTACAGGGTTGAGCGAAAAACTGTTTTTT.

The V gene is TRBV18, the J gene TRBJ1-3, with no clear D. Trimming pared 6 bases from V and 4 bases from J, leaving 7 bases between. The length of the CDR3 is 12 residues. Germline V gives CDR1 KGHSH, CDR2 LQKENI. CDR3 nucleotide sequence: TGTGCCAGCTCCCCCGTGGGAAACACCATATATTTT. Amino acids: CASSPVGNTIYF.

The gene calls are TRBV18 and TRBJ2-1, with D possibly TRBD1 on 7 matching bases. The germline gives CDR1 KGHSH, CDR2 LQKENI. Trimming removed 1 base at V and 9 bases at J, with 25 bases between. The CDR3 contains 18 residues. The CDR3 reads CASSPLAEGEGAVFEQFF. The CDR3 bases are TGTGCCAGCTCACCACTCGCGGAGGGAGAGGGGGCGGTCTTTGAGCAGTTCTTC.

The chain uses TRBV5-6 and TRBJ2-6; a possible D gene is TRBD1 (6 bases). With 6 bases removed from V and 1 base from J, the gap between germline ends came to 8 bases. The CDR3 is 14 amino acids. CDR1 and CDR2 from the germline V gene are SGHDT and YYEEEE. CDR3 DNA sequence: TGTGCCAGCACCACAGGGTCTGGGGCCAACGTCCTGACTTTC. As protein: CASTTGSGANVLTF.

This chain links TRBV24-1 with TRBJ2-2, with TRBD2 as a possible D gene (6 bases). The germline V and J ends were trimmed by 3 bases and 0 bases, with 13 bases remaining between them. Germline V gene sequence: CDR1 KGHDR, CDR2 SFDVKD. There are 17 residues in the CDR3. CDR3 in DNA: TGTGCCACCAGTGATGCCTTAGCGGTGTCGAACACCGGGGAGCTGTTTTTT. Translated, it gives CATSDALAVSNTGELFF.

The V gene is TRBV18, the J gene TRBJ2-2; D remains ambiguous. The CDR3 consists of 14 residues. V lost 0 bases, J lost 4 bases, and 6 bases lay in between. Germline assignment: CDR1 KGHSH and CDR2 LQKENI. This CDR3 is CASSPPASTGELFF. The DNA of the CDR3 is TGTGCCAGCTCACCACCGGCTAGCACCGGGGAGCTGTTTTTT.

The chain recombines TRBV19 with TRBJ2-1, with 9 bases lining up with TRBD1. The CDR3 extends over 15 amino acids. The junction had 3 bases not matched to a gene; V was cut back by 6 bases and J by 0 bases. CDR1 and CDR2 (germline): LNHDA, SQIVND (reference sequence). The CDR3 bases are TGTGCCAGTAGGAAACAGGGGGCCTCCTACAATGAGCAGTTCTTC. It specifies CASRKQGASYNEQFF.

The rearrangement links TRBV6-5 to TRBJ2-5, with TRBD2 matching over 7 bases. CDR1 is MNHEY, CDR2 SVGAGI, per germline. The CDR3 is made up of 15 amino acids. After removal of 6 bases from V and 0 bases from J, the junction contained 7 bases not matched to a gene. The CDR3 is CASSLTAGDQETQYF. CDR3 coding DNA: TGTGCCAGCAGCCTCACGGCGGGGGACCAAGAGACCCAGTACTTC.

The J gene is TRBJ1-2, the V gene TRBV7-2; 7 nucleotides match TRBD1. The V gene's germline CDR1 is SGHTA and CDR2 FQGNSA. This CDR3 region has 15 residues. Trimming took 5 bases from V and 3 from J; bases not matched to a gene: 9. The DNA for the CDR3 is TGTGCCAGCAGCCCGAGGACAGGAAGGGACTATGGCTACACCTTC. Amino acid sequence: CASSPRTGRDYGYTF.

V usage is TRBV6-1 and J usage is TRBJ1-3; D is ambiguous. This CDR3 has 15 amino acids. The ends were cut back, 0 bases at V and 4 bases at J, with 10 bases in the middle. Germline V gives CDR1 MNHNS, CDR2 SASEGT. The CDR3 loop reads CASSEAGYLGNTIYF. The CDR3 DNA follows: TGTGCCAGCAGTGAAGCGGGCTATCTCGGAAACACCATATATTTT.

This clone occurred once. The chain carries TRBV24-1 and TRBJ1-2; D is undetermined. Looked up from germline, CDR1 is KGHDR and CDR2 is SFDVKD. Trimming took 4 bases from V and 1 from J, leaving 9 bases between them. This CDR3 has 14 amino acids. CDR3 amino acids: CATSDAVINYGYTF. DNA of the CDR3: TGTGCCACCAGTGACGCAGTGATTAACTATGGCTACACCTTC.

The CDR3 sequence is CASSPGQGPNTEAFF. CDR3 bases: TGTGCCAGCAGCCCAGGACAGGGACCTAACACTGAAGCTTTCTTT. The genes are TRBV7-2 and TRBJ1-1, with 8 bases lining up with TRBD1. Trimming removed 5 bases from V and 2 bases from J; junction bases left unmatched: 7. CDR1 SGHTA and CDR2 FQGNSA come from the germline V gene. The CDR3 length is 15 residues.

The chain has TRBV5-1 and TRBJ1-1, with 8 positions matching TRBD1. V shed 5 bases, J shed 2 bases, and the junction held 5 bases outside the gene matches. In germline, CDR1 is SGHRS, CDR2 YFSETQ. The CDR3 spans 14 residues. CDR3 protein: CASRTGTGNTEAFF. The CDR3 nucleotides are TGCGCCAGCAGAACAGGGACAGGCAACACTGAAGCTTTCTTT.

The V and J genes are TRBV29-1 and TRBJ2-5; TRBD2 matches at 9 bases. V lost 8 bases to trimming and J lost 1 base; unmatched junction nucleotides: 11. CDR3 size: 15 residues. CDR1 is SQVTM and CDR2 is ANQGSEA in the germline V gene. The CDR3 region has the DNA TGCAGCCACTCATCCAGCGGGGGGATCCAAGAGACCCAGTACTTC. Protein: CSHSSSGGIQETQYF. The full variable domain, rest sourced from reference TRBV29-1 and TRBJ2-5, is SAVISQKPSRDICQRGTSLTIQCQVDSQVTMMFWYRQQPGQSLTLIATANQGSEATYESGFVIDKFPISRPNLTFSTLTVSNMSPEDSSIYLCSHSSSGGIQETQYFGPGTRLLVL.

The CDR3 region is CASSLVGTLTSPLHF. Written as DNA, the CDR3 is TGTGCCAGCAGCTTGGTCGGGACCTTGACTTCACCCCTCCACTTT. The chain has TRBV5-6 and TRBJ1-6; D possibly corresponds to TRBD1 (5 bases). V was shortened by 0 bases and J by 9 bases, with 13 bases between the two germline ends. The V gene's germline CDR1 is SGHDT and CDR2 YYEEEE. The length of the CDR3 is 15 residues.

This chain uses TRBV7-2 with TRBJ1-2; D is possibly TRBD1 (6 bases). Trimming shortened V by 5 bases and J by 2 bases, and 12 bases separated the two germline ends. Germline V gene data show CDR1 as SGHTA and CDR2 as FQGNSA. CDR3 length: 14 amino acids. The CDR3 sequence is CASSPSGENYGYTF. CDR3 bases: TGTGCCAGCAGCCCATCAGGGGAAAACTATGGCTACACCTTC.

The chain uses TRBV21-1 and TRBJ1-1. TRBV21-1 is shown as a pseudogene. CDR3 length equals 12 residues. The CDR3 DNA reads as TGTGCCAGCCACGGACGGTTAAGAGAAGCTTTCTTT. This translates into CASHGRLREAFF.